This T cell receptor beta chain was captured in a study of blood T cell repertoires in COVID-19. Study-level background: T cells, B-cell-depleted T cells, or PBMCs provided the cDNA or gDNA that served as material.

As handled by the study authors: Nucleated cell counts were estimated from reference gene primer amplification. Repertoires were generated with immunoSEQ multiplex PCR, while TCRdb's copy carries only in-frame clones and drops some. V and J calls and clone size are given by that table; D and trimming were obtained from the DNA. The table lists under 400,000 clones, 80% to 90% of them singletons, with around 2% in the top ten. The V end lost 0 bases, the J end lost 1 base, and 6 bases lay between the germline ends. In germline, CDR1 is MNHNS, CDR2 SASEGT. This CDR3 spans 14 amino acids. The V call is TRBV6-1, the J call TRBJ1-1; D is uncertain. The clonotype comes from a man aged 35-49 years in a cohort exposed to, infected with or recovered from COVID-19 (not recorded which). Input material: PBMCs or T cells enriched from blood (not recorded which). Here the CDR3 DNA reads TGTGCCAGCAGTGAAGCGCGATCGAACACTGAAGCTTTCTTT. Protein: CASSEARSNTEAFF.